This record looks at one T cell receptor beta chain sequence and its context. Its antigen is unidentified. Healthy bone marrow donors made up the cohort. Each donor was nominally healthy when sampled (though unrecorded immune exposures were likely). The J segment lost 7 bases and the V segment lost 3 bases, leaving 8 bases of the junction unmatched. The CDR3 is 16 amino acids. Germline V lookup: CDR1 GTSNPN, CDR2 SVGIG (reference sequence). These data originate in a study of cytomegalovirus exposure and HLA in healthy donors. Amplification used 60 Vbeta primers and 13 Jbeta primers. The repertoire was sequenced with immunoSEQ multiplex PCR; TCRdb's copy has only in-frame clones and lacks some. The sample includes under 200,000 clones, 70% to 90% of them seen just once. The study's findings and limits: Reports indicate that TCR beta sequences accurately predicted the HLA-A and HLA-B alleles of most subjects. The only immune exposure information that was available was CMV serostatus.

The chain recombines TRBV30 with TRBJ2-1, with 14 nucleotides matching TRBD2. Material: PBMCs. The TCR originated in a woman between 18 and 29 years old in good health and CMV-seronegative. CDR3 sequence reads: CAWRGGTSGRLNEQFF. The DNA for the CDR3 is TGTGCCTGGAGGGGGGGGACTAGCGGGAGATTAAATGAGCAGTTCTTC.